Listed below are T cell receptor beta chains from one sample, sequenced in a study of siplizumab effects on memory and regulatory T cells. Method: immunoSEQ multiplex PCR; TCRdb's copy keeps in-frame clones and lacks some. The sample lists about 100,000 clones, 94% occurring once. The sequencing sample was made of non-Treg CD4+ T cells sorted from blood. The receptor source for this set is a human donor in good health. Each CDR3 is given with its conserved first and last residue. D genes are given only for firm matches. Rows give clone size only sometimes, using once, few, many, or a class for an expanded clone.

j_gene	v_gene	abundance	d_gene	CDR3nt	CDR3aa
TRBJ2-1	TRBV4-2	NA	NA	TGTGCCAGCAGCCAAGCCAATGAGCAGTTCTTC	CASSQANEQFF
TRBJ1-1	TRBV6-6	NA	NA	TGTGCCAGCAATAAAGGGGTTGGGTACACTGAAGCTTTCTTT	CASNKGVGYTEAFF
TRBJ2-7	TRBV5-4	NA	TRBD1	TGTGCCAGCAGCCCGGACAGGGCAAGTGCCTACGAGCAGTACTTC	CASSPDRASAYEQYF
TRBJ2-7	TRBV4-1	NA	TRBD1	TGCGCCAGCAGCCACCCCGAGCGGACAGGGGCCTACGAGCAGTACTTC	CASSHPERTGAYEQYF
TRBJ2-1	TRBV7-2	NA	NA	TGTGCCAGCAGCTTAGGGCTAGCAGAGGGTGAGCAGTTCTTC	CASSLGLAEGEQFF
TRBJ1-6	TRBV21-1	NA	NA	TGTGCCAGCAGCAAAGGGGACAGGATAGATAATTCACCCCTCCACTTT	CASSKGDRIDNSPLHF
TRBJ1-4	TRBV28	once	NA	TGTGCCTCAACCGAAAAGGCTAATGAAAAACTGTTTTTT	CASTEKANEKLFF
TRBJ2-1	TRBV2	NA	NA	TGTGCCAGCAGTGAAGGTCATAGTCCGGGGAATGAGCAGTTCTTC	CASSEGHSPGNEQFF
TRBJ1-1	TRBV13	NA	NA	TGTGCCAGCAGATGGGATACAGGGAAGGGGACTGAAGCTTTCTTT	CASRWDTGKGTEAFF
TRBJ1-1	TRBV27	NA	TRBD1	TGTGCCAGCAGGCCGGACAGGATGAACACTGAAGCTTTCTTT	CASRPDRMNTEAFF
TRBJ2-3	TRBV5-1	NA	TRBD1	TGCGCCAGCAGCAAGACAGGGGCGAAAACCACAGATACGCAGTATTTT	CASSKTGAKTTDTQYF
TRBJ2-5	TRBV6-5	once	NA	TGTGCCAGCAGCCACAGGGGACTACAAGAGACCCAGTACTTC	CASSHRGLQETQYF
TRBJ2-7	TRBV2	NA	NA	TGTGCCAGCAATCCGGGACCTCCCCCCGAGCAGTACTTC	CASNPGPPPEQYF
TRBJ2-1	TRBV2	NA	TRBD2	TGTGCCAGCACCACGACTAGCGGGAGGGCGGATGAGCAGTTCTTC	CASTTTSGRADEQFF
TRBJ2-3	TRBV28	NA	NA	TGTGCCAGCAGACCTCCTCCGGGCGGCGGCACAGATACGCAGTATTTT	CASRPPPGGGTDTQYF
TRBJ2-7	TRBV4-1	NA	NA	TGCGCCAGCAGCCAGAGGACAGAGCCGATTGAGCAGTACTTC	CASSQRTEPIEQYF
TRBJ2-7	TRBV2	NA	NA	TGTGCCAGCAGTGAGGGTGGCCTCACCCTGTTCGTGCAGTACTTC	CASSEGGLTLFVQYF
TRBJ2-3	TRBV14	NA	NA	TGTGCCAGCAGCCTAACAGCTAAAACAGATACGCAGTATTTT	CASSLTAKTDTQYF
TRBJ2-3	TRBV6-4	NA	NA	TGTGCCAGCAGTGATAAGAGCACAGATACGCAGTATTTT	CASSDKSTDTQYF
TRBJ2-4	TRBV9	NA	NA	TGTGCCAGCAGCGTGTCGGGTGGGCAAACTCCCGTCATTCAGTACTTC	CASSVSGGQTPVIQYF
TRBJ2-7	TRBV30	once	TRBD2	TGTGCCTGGAGTGGTAGCGGGAGATCTTACGAGCAGTACTTC	CAWSGSGRSYEQYF
TRBJ2-1	TRBV7-7	NA	TRBD2	TGTGCTAGCAGCTTAGAGGGACTAGCGGCGCAGTTCTTC	CASSLEGLAAQFF
TRBJ2-1	TRBV14	NA	TRBD2	TGTGCCAGCAGCCGAGGACTAGCGGGACGCAATGAGCAGTTCTTC	CASSRGLAGRNEQFF
TRBJ2-1	TRBV7-9	NA	NA	TGTGCCAGCAGCTTAGTAGGAACCAGAAGCTCCTACAATGAGCAGTTCTTC	CASSLVGTRSSYNEQFF
TRBJ2-2	TRBV28	NA	NA	TGTGCCAGCAGTTACCCGGTTCAAGGGGAGCTGTTTTTT	CASSYPVQGELFF
TRBJ2-7	TRBV5-4	NA	NA	TGTGCCAGCAGCTTGGAGGCGCAGTCCTACGAGCAGTACTTC	CASSLEAQSYEQYF
TRBJ2-2	TRBV29-1	NA	NA	TGCAGCGCCATCGGAGGGCTACCTAACACCGGGGAGCTGTTTTTT	CSAIGGLPNTGELFF
TRBJ2-1	TRBV5-1	NA	TRBD2	TGCGCCAGCAGCTTTGAGCGGGAGCTGTTCTTC	CASSFERELFF
TRBJ1-2	TRBV5-1	NA	NA	TGCGCCAGCAGCTCCACAGAAGGATCGTCCGGCTACACCTTC	CASSSTEGSSGYTF
TRBJ2-2	TRBV5-1	NA	NA	TGCGCCAGCAGCTTGAAGCAGTCCGGGGAGCTGTTTTTT	CASSLKQSGELFF
TRBJ2-5	TRBV5-4	NA	TRBD2	TGTGCCAGCAGCCTAGCGGGGGGGGCCGAGACCCAGTACTTC	CASSLAGGAETQYF
TRBJ1-6	TRBV11-3	NA	NA	TGTGCCAGCAGTTGGGACGGAAATTCACCCCTCCACTTT	CASSWDGNSPLHF
TRBJ2-7	TRBV2	NA	TRBD1	TGTGCCAGCAGGGTGGACAGGGGAACCTACGAGCAGTACTTC	CASRVDRGTYEQYF
TRBJ2-3	TRBV5-4	NA	NA	TGTGCCAGCAGCATTCGGGTCACTAGCACAGATACGCAGTATTTT	CASSIRVTSTDTQYF
TRBJ2-1	TRBV4-2	NA	TRBD2	TGTGCCAGCAGCCAAGTCCGACTAGCGGGAGGGAATGAGCAGTTCTTC	CASSQVRLAGGNEQFF
TRBJ2-2	TRBV5-4	NA	TRBD2	TGTGCCAGCAGCCGACTAGCGGCGAACACCGGGGAGCTGTTTTTT	CASSRLAANTGELFF
TRBJ1-4	TRBV6-5	few	TRBD1	TGTGCCAGCAGCTTTACAGGGGATAGGGAAAAACTGTTTTTT	CASSFTGDREKLFF
TRBJ1-1	TRBV5-4	NA	NA	TGTGCCAGCAGCTTGGTGCAGGGAGGCACTGAAGCTTTCTTT	CASSLVQGGTEAFF
TRBJ2-1	TRBV11-2	NA	NA	TGTGCCAGCAGCAGGGGTGGGAGCTCCTACAATGAGCAGTTCTTC	CASSRGGSSYNEQFF
TRBJ1-2	TRBV27	NA	NA	TGTGCCAGCAGTTTACAGCCAGACTATGGCTACACCTTC	CASSLQPDYGYTF
TRBJ2-3	TRBV2	NA	TRBD1	TGTGCCAGCAGGGTGGGACAGGGCACAGATACGCAGTATTTT	CASRVGQGTDTQYF
TRBJ1-5	TRBV28	NA	NA	TGTGCCAGCGGCAGAGGCCTGAATCAGCCCCAGCATTTT	CASGRGLNQPQHF
TRBJ2-1	TRBV19	NA	NA	TGTGCCAGTAGTATTTCCAGGAACAATGAGCAGTTCTTC	CASSISRNNEQFF
TRBJ2-3	TRBV5-1	once	NA	TGCGCCAGCAGCTTCCGTGACACAAGACAGGGGGTTATAAGCGGGAGGTCAGATACGCAGTATTTT	CASSFRDTRQGVISGRSDTQYF
TRBJ2-5	TRBV2	NA	NA	TGTGCCAGCAGCCGCGACCCCGCCGCCGGGGGCCAGTACTTC	CASSRDPAAGGQYF
TRBJ1-2	TRBV28	NA	NA	TGTGCCAGCAGTTTTCGGGGCTGGGGCTACACCTTC	CASSFRGWGYTF
TRBJ1-1	TRBV5-4	NA	NA	TGTGCCAGCAGCTTGGGAGGAGGGGAGGATCGGGCTTTCTTT	CASSLGGGEDRAFF
TRBJ2-5	TRBV5-4	NA	TRBD1	TGTGTCAGCAGCCGGACAGGGAACTACCAAGAGACCCAGTACTTC	CVSSRTGNYQETQYF
TRBJ2-3	TRBV5-1	NA	NA	TGCGCCAGCAGCCTGGGGTCCCATAGGGTTGATACGCAGTATTTT	CASSLGSHRVDTQYF
TRBJ2-5	TRBV6-5	NA	NA	TGTGCCAGCAGTTTGGGGGAAGAGACCCAGTACTTC	CASSLGEETQYF
TRBJ2-2	TRBV11-3	NA	NA	TGTGCCAGCAGCACTGGACAGAACACCGGGGAGCTGTTTTTT	CASSTGQNTGELFF
TRBJ1-1	TRBV20-1	NA	NA	TGCAGTGCTAGAGATTTGGCTGAAGCTTTCTTT	CSARDLAEAFF
TRBJ2-2	TRBV2	NA	NA	TGTGCCAGCAGTAGGATCACGTCGGACACCGGGGAGCTGTTTTTT	CASSRITSDTGELFF
TRBJ2-5	TRBV19	NA	NA	TGTGCCAGTAGTATTGTCATTCAAGAGACCCAGTACTTC	CASSIVIQETQYF
TRBJ2-7	TRBV28	NA	NA	TGTGCCAGCAGTTTTGTGACGGAGCAGTACTTC	CASSFVTEQYF
TRBJ1-2	TRBV5-8	NA	TRBD1	TGTGCCAGCAGCTTCAAGGGGACAGGGGGCGACTATGGCTACACCTTC	CASSFKGTGGDYGYTF